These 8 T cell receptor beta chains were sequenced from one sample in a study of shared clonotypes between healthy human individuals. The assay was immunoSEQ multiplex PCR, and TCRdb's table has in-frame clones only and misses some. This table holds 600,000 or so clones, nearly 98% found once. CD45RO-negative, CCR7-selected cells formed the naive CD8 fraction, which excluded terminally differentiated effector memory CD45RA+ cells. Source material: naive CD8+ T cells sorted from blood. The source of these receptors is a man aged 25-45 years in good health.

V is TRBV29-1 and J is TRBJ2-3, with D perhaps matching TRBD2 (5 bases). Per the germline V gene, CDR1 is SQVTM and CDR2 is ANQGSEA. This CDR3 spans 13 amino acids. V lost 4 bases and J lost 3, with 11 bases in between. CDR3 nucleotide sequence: TGCAGCGTTGTCAACGGGGAGACAGATACGCAGTATTTT. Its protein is CSVVNGETDTQYF.

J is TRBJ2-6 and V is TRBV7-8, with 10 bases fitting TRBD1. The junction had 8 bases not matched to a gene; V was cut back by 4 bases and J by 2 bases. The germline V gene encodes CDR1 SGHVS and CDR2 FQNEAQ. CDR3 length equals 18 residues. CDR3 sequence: CASSSHPGTGAGANVLTF. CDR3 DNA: TGTGCCAGCAGCTCACATCCCGGGACAGGGGCTGGGGCCAACGTCCTGACTTTC.

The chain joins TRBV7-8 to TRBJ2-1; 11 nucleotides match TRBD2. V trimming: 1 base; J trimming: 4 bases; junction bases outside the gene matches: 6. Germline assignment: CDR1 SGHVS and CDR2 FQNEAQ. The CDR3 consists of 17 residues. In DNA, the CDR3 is TGTGCCAGCAGCTTAGGTCTCGGGACTAGCGGTTACAATGAGCAGTTCTTC. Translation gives CASSLGLGTSGYNEQFF.

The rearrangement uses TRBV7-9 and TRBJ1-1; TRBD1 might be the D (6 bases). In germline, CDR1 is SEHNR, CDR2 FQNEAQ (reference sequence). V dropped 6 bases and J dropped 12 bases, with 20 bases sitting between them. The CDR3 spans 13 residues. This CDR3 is CASRNSGAVVTFF. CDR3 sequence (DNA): TGTGCCAGCAGGAATTCAGGGGCCGTCGTCACTTTCTTT.

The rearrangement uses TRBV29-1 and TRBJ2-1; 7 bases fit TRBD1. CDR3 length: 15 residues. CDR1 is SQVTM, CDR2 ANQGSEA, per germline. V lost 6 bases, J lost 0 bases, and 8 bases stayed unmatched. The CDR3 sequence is CSVQTRDSSYNEQFF. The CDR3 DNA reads TGCAGCGTCCAGACCCGGGACAGCTCCTACAATGAGCAGTTCTTC.

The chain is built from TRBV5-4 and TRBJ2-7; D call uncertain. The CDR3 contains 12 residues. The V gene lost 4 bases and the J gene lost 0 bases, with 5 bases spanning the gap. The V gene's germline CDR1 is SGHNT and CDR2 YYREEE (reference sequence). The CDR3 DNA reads TGTGCCAGCAGCACCAACTCCTACGAGCAGTACTTC. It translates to CASSTNSYEQYF.

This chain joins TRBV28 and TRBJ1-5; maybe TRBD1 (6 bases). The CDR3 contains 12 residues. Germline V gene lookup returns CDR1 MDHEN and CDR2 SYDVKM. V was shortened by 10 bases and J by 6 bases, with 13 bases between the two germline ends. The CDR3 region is CATGRGAQPQHF. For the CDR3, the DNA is TGTGCCACCGGAAGGGGGGCTCAGCCCCAGCATTTT.

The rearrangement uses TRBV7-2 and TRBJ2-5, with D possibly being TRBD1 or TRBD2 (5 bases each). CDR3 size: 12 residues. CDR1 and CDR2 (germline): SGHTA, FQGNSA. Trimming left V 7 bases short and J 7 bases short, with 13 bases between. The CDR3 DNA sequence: TGTGCCAGCACCTTGAGTGGGGGGACCCAGTACTTC. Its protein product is CASTLSGGTQYF.